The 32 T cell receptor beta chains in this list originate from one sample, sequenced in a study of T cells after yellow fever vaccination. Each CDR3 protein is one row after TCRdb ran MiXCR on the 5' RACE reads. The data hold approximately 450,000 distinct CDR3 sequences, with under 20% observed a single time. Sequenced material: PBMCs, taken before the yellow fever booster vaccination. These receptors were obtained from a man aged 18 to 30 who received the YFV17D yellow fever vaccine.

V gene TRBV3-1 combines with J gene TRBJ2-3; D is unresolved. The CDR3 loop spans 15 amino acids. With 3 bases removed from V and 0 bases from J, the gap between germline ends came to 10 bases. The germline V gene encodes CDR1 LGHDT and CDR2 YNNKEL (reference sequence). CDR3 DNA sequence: TGTGCCAGCAGCCACCAACCTCAGAGCACAGATACGCAGTATTTT. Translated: CASSHQPQSTDTQYF.

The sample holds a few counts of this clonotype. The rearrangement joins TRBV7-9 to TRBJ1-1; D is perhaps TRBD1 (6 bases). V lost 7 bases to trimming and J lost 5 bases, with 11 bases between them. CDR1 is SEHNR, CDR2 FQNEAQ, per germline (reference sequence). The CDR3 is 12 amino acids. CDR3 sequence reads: CASNRESTEAFF. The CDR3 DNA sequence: TGTGCCAGCAACAGGGAGAGTACTGAAGCTTTCTTT.

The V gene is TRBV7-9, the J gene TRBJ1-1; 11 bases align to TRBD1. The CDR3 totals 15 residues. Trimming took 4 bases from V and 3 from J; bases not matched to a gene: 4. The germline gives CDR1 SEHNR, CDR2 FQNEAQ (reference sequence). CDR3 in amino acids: CASSWTGGADTEAFF. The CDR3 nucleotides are TGTGCCAGCAGCTGGACAGGGGGCGCGGACACTGAAGCTTTCTTT.

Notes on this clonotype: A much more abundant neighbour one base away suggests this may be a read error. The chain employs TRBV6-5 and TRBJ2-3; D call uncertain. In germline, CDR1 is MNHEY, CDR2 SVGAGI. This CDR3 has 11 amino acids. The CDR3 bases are TGTGCCTGCAGTTTGTCAGATACGCAGTATTTT. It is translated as CACSLSDTQYF.

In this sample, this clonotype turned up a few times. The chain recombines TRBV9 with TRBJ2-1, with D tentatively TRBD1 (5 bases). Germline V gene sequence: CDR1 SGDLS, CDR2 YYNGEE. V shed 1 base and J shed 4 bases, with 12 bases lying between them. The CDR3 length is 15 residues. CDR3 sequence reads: CASSVMQGTYNEQFF. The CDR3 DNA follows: TGTGCCAGCAGCGTAATGCAGGGAACTTACAATGAGCAGTTCTTC. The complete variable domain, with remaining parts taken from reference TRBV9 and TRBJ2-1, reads DSGVTQTPKHLITATGQRVTLRCSPRSGDLSVYWYQQSLDQGLQFLIQYYNGEERAKGNILERFSAQQFPDLHSELNLSSLELGDSALYFCASSVMQGTYNEQFFGPGTRLTVL.

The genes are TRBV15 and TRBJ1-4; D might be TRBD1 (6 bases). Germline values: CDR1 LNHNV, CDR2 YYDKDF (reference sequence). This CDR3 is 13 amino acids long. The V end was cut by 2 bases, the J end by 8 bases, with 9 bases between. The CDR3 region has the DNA TGTGCCACCAGCAGACAACAGGGCGAAAAACTGTTTTTT. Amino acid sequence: CATSRQQGEKLFF.

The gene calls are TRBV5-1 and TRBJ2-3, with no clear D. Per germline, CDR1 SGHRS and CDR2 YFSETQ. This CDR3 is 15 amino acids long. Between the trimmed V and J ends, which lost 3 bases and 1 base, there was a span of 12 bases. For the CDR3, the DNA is TGCGCCAGCAGCTACTCGGACGGTGGCACAGATACGCAGTATTTT. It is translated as CASSYSDGGTDTQYF. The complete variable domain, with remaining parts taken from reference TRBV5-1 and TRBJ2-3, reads KAGVTQTPRYLIKTRGQQVTLSCSPISGHRSVSWYQQTPGQGLQFLFEYFSETQRNKGNFPGRFSGRQFSNSRSEMNVSTLELGDSALYLCASSYSDGGTDTQYFGPGTRLTVL.

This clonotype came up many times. CDR3 protein: CASSLGQGFQPQHF. The CDR3 coding sequence is TGTGCCAGCAGCTTGGGACAGGGGTTTCAGCCCCAGCATTTT. The rearrangement joins TRBV5-6 to TRBJ1-5; 8 nucleotides line up with TRBD1. CDR3 length: 14 amino acids. The J segment lost 6 bases and the V segment lost 0 bases, leaving 2 bases of the junction unmatched. Germline values: CDR1 SGHDT, CDR2 YYEEEE.

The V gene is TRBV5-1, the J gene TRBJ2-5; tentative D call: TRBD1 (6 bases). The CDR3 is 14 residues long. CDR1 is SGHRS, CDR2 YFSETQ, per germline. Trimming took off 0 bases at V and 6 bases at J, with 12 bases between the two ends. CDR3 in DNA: TGCGCCAGCAGCTTGGCCAGGGGTGGAAAGACCCAGTACTTC. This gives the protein CASSLARGGKTQYF.

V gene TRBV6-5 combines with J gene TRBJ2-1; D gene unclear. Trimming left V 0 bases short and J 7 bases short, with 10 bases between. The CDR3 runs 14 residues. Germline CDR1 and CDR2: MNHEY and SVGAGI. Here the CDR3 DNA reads TGTGCCAGCAGTTACTCGATGCGGTGGAATGAGCAGTTCTTC. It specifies CASSYSMRWNEQFF.

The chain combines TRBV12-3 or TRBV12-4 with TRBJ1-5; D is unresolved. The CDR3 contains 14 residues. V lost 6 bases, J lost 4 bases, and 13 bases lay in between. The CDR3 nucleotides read TGTGCCAGCAGGGGAATTGGAGAGAATCAGCCCCAGCATTTT. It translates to CASRGIGENQPQHF.

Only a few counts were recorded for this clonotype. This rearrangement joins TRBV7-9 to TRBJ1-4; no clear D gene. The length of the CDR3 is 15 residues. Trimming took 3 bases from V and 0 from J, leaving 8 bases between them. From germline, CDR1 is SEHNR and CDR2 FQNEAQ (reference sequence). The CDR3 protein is CASSLSSATNEKLFF. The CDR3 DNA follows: TGTGCCAGCAGCTTGTCATCTGCAACTAATGAAAAACTGTTTTTT.

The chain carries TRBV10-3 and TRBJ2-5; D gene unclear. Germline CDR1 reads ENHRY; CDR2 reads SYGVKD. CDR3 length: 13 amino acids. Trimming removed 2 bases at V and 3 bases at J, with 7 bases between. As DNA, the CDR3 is TGTGCCATCAGTGAGGACAACAAAGAGACCCAGTACTTC. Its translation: CAISEDNKETQYF.

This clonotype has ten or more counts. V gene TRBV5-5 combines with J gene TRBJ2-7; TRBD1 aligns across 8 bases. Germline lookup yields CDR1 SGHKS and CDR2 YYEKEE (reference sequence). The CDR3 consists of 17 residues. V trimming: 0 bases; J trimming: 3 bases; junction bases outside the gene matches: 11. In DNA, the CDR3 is TGTGCCAGCAGCTTGGTCCCCGGGACAGGAGTCCTCTACGAGCAGTACGTC. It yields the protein CASSLVPGTGVLYEQYV.

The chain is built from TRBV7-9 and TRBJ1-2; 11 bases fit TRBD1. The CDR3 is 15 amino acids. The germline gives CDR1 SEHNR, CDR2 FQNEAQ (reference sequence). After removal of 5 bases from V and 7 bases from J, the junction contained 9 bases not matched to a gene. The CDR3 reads CASSPGQGARGGYTF. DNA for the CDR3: TGTGCCAGCAGCCCAGGACAGGGGGCGCGGGGTGGCTACACCTTC.

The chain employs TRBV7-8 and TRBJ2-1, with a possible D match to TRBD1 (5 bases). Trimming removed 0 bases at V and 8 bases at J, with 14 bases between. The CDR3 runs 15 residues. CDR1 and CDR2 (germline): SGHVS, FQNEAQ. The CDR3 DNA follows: TGTGCCAGCAGCTTAGCCAGGGTCGAATCCCATGAGCAGTTCTTC. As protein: CASSLARVESHEQFF.

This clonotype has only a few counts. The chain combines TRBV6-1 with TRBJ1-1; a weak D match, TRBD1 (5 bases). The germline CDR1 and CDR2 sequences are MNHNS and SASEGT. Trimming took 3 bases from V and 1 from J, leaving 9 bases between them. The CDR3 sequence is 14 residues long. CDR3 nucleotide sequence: TGTGCCAGCAGTGATGGGGCAAGGAACACTGAAGCTTTCTTT. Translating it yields CASSDGARNTEAFF.

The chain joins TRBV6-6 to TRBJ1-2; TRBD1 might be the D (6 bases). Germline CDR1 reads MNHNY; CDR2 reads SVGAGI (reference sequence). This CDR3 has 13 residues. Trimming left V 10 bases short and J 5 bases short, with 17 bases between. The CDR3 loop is CATRGQGEYGYTF. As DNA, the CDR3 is TGTGCCACCCGGGGGCAGGGAGAGTATGGCTACACCTTC.

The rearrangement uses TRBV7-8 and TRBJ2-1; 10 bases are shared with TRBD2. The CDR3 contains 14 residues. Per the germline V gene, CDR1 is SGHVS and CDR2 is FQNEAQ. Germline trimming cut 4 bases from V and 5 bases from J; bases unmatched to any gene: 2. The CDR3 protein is CASSSTSGDNEQFF. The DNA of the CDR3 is TGTGCCAGCAGCTCCACTAGCGGGGACAATGAGCAGTTCTTC.

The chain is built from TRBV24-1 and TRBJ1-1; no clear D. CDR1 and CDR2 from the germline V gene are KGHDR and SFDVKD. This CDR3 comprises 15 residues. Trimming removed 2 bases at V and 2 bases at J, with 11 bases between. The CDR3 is CATSDSATLNTEAFF. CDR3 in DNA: TGTGCCACCAGTGATTCGGCCACATTAAACACTGAAGCTTTCTTT.

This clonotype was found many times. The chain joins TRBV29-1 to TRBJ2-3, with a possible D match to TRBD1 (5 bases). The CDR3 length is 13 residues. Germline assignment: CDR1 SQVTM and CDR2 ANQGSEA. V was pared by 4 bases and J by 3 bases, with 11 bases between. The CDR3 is CSVARARTDTQYF. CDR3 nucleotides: TGCAGCGTTGCCAGGGCAAGGACAGATACGCAGTATTTT.

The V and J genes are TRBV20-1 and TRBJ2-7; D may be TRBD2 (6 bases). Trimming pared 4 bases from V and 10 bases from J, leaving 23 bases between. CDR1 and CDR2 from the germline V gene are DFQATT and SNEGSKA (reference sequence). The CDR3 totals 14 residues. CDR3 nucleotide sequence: TGCAGTGCTATTACCGGGACTGGGTCCTTAAAACAGTACTTC. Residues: CSAITGTGSLKQYF.

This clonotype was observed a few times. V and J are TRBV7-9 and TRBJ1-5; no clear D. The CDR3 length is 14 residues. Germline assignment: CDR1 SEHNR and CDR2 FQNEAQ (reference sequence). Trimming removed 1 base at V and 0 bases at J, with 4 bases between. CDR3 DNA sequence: TGTGCCAGCAGCTTAGGGCGTAGCAATCAGCCCCAGCATTTT. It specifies CASSLGRSNQPQHF. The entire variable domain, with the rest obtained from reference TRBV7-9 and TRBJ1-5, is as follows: DTGVSQNPRHKITKRGQNVTFRCDPISEHNRLYWYRQTLGQGPEFLTYFQNEAQLEKSRLLSDRFSAERPKGSFSTLEIQRTEQGDSAMYLCASSLGRSNQPQHFGDGTRLSIL.

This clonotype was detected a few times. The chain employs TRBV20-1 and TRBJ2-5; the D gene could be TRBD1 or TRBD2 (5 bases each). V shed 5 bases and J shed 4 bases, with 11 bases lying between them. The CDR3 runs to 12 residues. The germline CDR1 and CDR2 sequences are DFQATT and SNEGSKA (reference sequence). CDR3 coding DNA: TGCAGTGCTCCCCGAGGGGCAGAGACCCAGTACTTC. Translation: CSAPRGAETQYF.

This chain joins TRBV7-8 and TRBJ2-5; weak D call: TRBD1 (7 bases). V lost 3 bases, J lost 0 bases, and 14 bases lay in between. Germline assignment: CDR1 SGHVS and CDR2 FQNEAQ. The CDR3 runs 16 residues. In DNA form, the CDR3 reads TGTGCCAGCAGCTTCCGGAGGGACAGAGACCAAGAGACCCAGTACTTC. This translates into CASSFRRDRDQETQYF.

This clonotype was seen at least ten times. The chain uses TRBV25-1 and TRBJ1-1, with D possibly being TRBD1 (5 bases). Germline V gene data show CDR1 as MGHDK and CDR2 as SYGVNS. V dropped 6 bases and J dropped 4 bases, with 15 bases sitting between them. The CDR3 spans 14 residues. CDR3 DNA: TGTGCCAGCAGCGAAGGGGTGTCCGTCACTGAAGCTTTCTTT. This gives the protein CASSEGVSVTEAFF.

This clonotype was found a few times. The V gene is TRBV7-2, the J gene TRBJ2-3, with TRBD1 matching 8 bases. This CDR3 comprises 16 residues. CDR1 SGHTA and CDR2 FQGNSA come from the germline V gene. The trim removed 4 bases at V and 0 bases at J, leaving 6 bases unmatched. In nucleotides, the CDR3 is TGTGCCAGCAGCTCCTCGACAGGGGTCAGCACAGATACGCAGTATTTT. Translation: CASSSSTGVSTDTQYF.

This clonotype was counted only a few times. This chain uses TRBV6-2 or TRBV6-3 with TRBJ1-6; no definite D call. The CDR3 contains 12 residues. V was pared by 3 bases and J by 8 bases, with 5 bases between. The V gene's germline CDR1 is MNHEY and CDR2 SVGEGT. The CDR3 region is CASSYMDSPLHF. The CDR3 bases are TGTGCCAGCAGTTATATGGATTCACCCCTCCACTTT.

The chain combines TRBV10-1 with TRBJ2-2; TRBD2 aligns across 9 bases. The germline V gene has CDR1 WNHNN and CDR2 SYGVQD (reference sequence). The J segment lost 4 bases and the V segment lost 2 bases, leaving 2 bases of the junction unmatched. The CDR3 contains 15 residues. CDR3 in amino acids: CASSEERGVTGELFF. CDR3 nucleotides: TGCGCCAGCAGTGAGGAGCGGGGGGTCACCGGGGAGCTGTTTTTT.

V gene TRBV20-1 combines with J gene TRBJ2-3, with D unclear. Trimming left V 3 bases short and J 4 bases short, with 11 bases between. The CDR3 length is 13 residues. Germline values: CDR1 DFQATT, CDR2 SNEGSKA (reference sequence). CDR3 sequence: CSASRRSPDTQYF. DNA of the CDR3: TGCAGTGCTAGCCGGCGCTCCCCAGATACGCAGTATTTT.

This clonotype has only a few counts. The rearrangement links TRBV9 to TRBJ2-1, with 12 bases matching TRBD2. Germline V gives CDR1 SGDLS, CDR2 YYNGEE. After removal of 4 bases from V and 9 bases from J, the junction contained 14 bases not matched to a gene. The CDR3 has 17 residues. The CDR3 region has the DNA TGTGCCAGCAGCTCGAGGCCCTCGACTAGCGGGGGTGGTGAGCAGTTCTTC. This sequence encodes CASSSRPSTSGGGEQFF.

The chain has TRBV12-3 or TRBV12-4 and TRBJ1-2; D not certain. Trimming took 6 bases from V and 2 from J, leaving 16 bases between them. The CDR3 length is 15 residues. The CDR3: CASSPTVAANYGYTF. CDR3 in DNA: TGTGCCAGCAGCCCTACAGTTGCAGCAAACTATGGCTACACCTTC.